This paragraph covers one TCR beta chain sequence. Its antigen has not been determined. One base away there is no much larger clone; base qualities are not given. Each collaborating institution followed its own protocols to collect whole blood in K2EDTA tubes. For TCRbeta analysis, collaborators shipped samples as frozen whole blood, isolated PBMCs, or DNA extracted from either of those sample types. TCRbeta CDR3 regions were amplified from genomic DNA using the immunoSEQ Assay, a bias-controlled multiplex PCR. In the authors' own workflow: Nucleated cell counts per sample were estimated from amplification of reference gene primers within the assay. To quantify the absolute abundance of each unique TCRbeta CDR3 rearrangement, sequence reads were collapsed and filtered. Productive Simpson clonality was computed per sample as the square root of Simpson's diversity index over productive rearrangements. TCRdb's version of the immuneACCESS table is confined to in-frame rearrangements and falls short of the full clone set. An unresolved V gene accounts for under half of the shortfall where checked; the remainder is of unknown origin. That table supplies the V and J calls and clone size; D and trimming were determined from the DNA. For this sample there are around 190,000 clones; 70% to 90% appear just once. The top ten clonotypes cover around 4.9% of the sample.

This entry comes from a study of blood T cell repertoires in COVID-19 (TCRdb year 2020). Context from the whole study: Samples covering the acute and convalescent phases of COVID-19 were provided by collaborators in the United States, Italy and Spain. Samples came from the ongoing ImmuneRACE study (first 160 participants) plus 1,254 subjects from 6 global collaborators. The sample metadata nearly always contained a de-identified subject ID, COVID-19 status, age in years and sex. The material from the prospective study consisted of cDNA or gDNA derived from T cells, B-cell-depleted T cells, or PBMCs. The repertoires were released in a freely available public database meant as a resource for research on the immune response to SARS-CoV-2. Subjects who had been exposed to COVID-19, were actively infected with it, or had recovered from it provided the deeply sampled blood TCRbeta repertoires that made up the dataset. Where available, HLA class I and class II types were taken from metadata supplied by the sample provider and were not determined by assay-based typing.

What the work shows at the level of the full study, not this receptor alone: How much clinical and demographic metadata was included differed by source and by participant, and the metadata was provided uncurated.

V loses 0 bases, J loses 1 base, and the germline ends lie 7 bases apart. From cysteine to phenylalanine, the CDR3 is 15 amino acids long. Just CDR3 DNA is preserved here, 45 bases in frame from base 1. Reading the germline V gene gives CDR1 LGHNA and CDR2 YSLEER. Sequenced material: peripheral blood. The origin of this receptor is a woman of 80 years or more with acute or convalescent COVID-19. The rearranged segments are TRBV4-3 and TRBJ2-1; the D gene is not confidently resolved. Read as DNA, the sequence is TGCGCCAGCAGCCAAGACCCCCGGTCCTACAATGAGCAGTTCTTC. It translates as CASSQDPRSYNEQFF.